The clone carrying this TCR beta chain was counted a few times. Its specificity is not known. CDR1 MNHEY and CDR2 SVGAGI come from the germline V gene. The ends lost 8 bases at V and 1 base at J; junction bases unmatched: 5. The CDR3 totals 13 residues. This sample is drawn from a study of neurological immune-mediated disorders. The study, taken as a whole, reports: Expanded clones shared no CDR3 amino acid sequences across subjects, suggesting private repertoires in all groups. Phylogenetic grouping placed 18 of 34 multiple sclerosis patients' repertoires in one related-CDR3 cluster, a possible signature.

Each CDR3 protein gets one entry after TCRdb re-called the 5' RACE reads with MiXCR. The data hold 40,000 to 50,000 distinct CDR3 sequences, with around 2.5% observed a single time. The TCR originated in a man aged 30-40 years with multiple sclerosis. The sample consisted of PBMCs. The gene calls are TRBV6-5 and TRBJ2-7, with 7 bases fitting TRBD1. The CDR3: CASGYRGSYEQYF. CDR3 sequence (DNA): TGTGCCAGCGGATACAGGGGATCCTACGAGCAGTACTTC.